Shown below are 18 T cell receptor beta chains from a single sample sequenced in a study of technical replicates of blood from a few donors. Assay used: immunoSEQ multiplex PCR; TCRdb lists only in-frame clones, some missing. The table lists 64,000 or so clones, approximately 83% of them singletons. Sample: PBMCs. The receptors come from a human donor in good health. Some clones in this sample may be carry-over from other donors' samples.

The count of this clone is one. The chain uses TRBV19 and TRBJ1-1, with D unresolved. Per the germline V gene, CDR1 is LNHDA and CDR2 is SQIVND (reference sequence). Trimming stripped 5 bases from V and 1 base from J, with 8 bases between. This CDR3 has 13 amino acids. CDR3 sequence (DNA): TGTGCCAGTAGTGGACGGGGGAACACTGAAGCTTTCTTT. Its translation is CASSGRGNTEAFF. Combining the CDR3 with reference TRBV19 and TRBJ1-1 gives the whole variable domain DGGITQSPKYLFRKEGQNVTLSCEQNLNHDAMYWYRQDPGQGLRLIYYSQIVNDFQKGDIAEGYSVSREKKESFPLTVTSAQKNPTAFYLCASSGRGNTEAFFGQGTRLTVV.

This chain joins TRBV7-2 and TRBJ1-5; the D is unclear. Germline-derived CDR1 and CDR2 are SGHTA and FQGNSA. V lost 5 bases, J lost 0 bases, and 11 bases lay in between. The CDR3 spans 15 residues. CDR3 in amino acids: CASSQRSGSNQPQHF. DNA of the CDR3: TGTGCCAGCAGCCAACGATCAGGTAGCAATCAGCCCCAGCATTTT.

The chain combines TRBV6-1 with TRBJ2-6; D not certain. The germline gives CDR1 MNHNS, CDR2 SASEGT. This CDR3 region has 14 residues. The ends were cut back, 11 bases at V and 1 base at J, with 12 bases in the middle. CDR3 in amino acids: CACQPRSGANVLTF. The CDR3, as DNA: TGTGCCTGCCAACCGAGGTCTGGGGCCAACGTCCTGACTTTC.

The chain uses TRBV25-1 and TRBJ1-6, with 8 bases aligning to TRBD1. Germline CDR1 is MGHDK and CDR2 is SYGVNS. V shed 6 bases and J 10 bases; nucleotides not matched to a gene: 8. The CDR3 is 14 residues long. CDR3 nucleotide sequence: TGTGCCAGCAGCAGGGGGCAAAGGGAATCACCCCTCCACTTT. Translating gives CASSRGQRESPLHF.

The J gene is TRBJ2-3, the V gene TRBV4-1; D perhaps matches TRBD2 (6 bases). From germline, CDR1 is MGHRA and CDR2 YSYEKL. CDR3 length equals 16 residues. V lost 2 bases to trimming and J lost 0 bases, with 12 bases between them. The CDR3 nucleotides read TGCGCCAGCAGCCAAATCCCGGGGGTTAGCACAGATACGCAGTATTTT. This sequence encodes CASSQIPGVSTDTQYF.

V is TRBV10-3 and J is TRBJ1-1, with D unclear. This CDR3 is 14 amino acids long. Per the germline V gene, CDR1 is ENHRY and CDR2 is SYGVKD. Trimming removed 2 bases at V and 3 bases at J, with 10 bases between. CDR3 in amino acids: CAISERRGDTEAFF. For the CDR3, the DNA is TGTGCCATCAGTGAGAGGCGGGGTGACACTGAAGCTTTCTTT.

In DNA form, the CDR3 reads TGTGCCAGCAGCGCTAGCGGGAGGGCAGATACGCAGTATTTT. Amino acid sequence: CASSASGRADTQYF. The chain uses TRBV7-7 and TRBJ2-3; 12 bases are a match to TRBD2. The germline CDR1 and CDR2 sequences are SSHAT and FNYEAQ (reference sequence). The V and J ends lost 5 bases and 4 bases, in that order; junction bases with no gene match: 1. The CDR3 is made up of 14 amino acids.

V usage is TRBV27 and J usage is TRBJ1-5, with 7 nucleotides matching TRBD1. Germline V gene lookup returns CDR1 MNHEY and CDR2 SMNVEV (reference sequence). Trimming at V came to 5 bases and at J to 9 bases, leaving 10 bases not matched to a gene. The CDR3 is 14 amino acids. The DNA of the CDR3 is TGTGCCAGCAGTCTCGGGACAGTTCCTTCGCCCCAGCATTTT. Translating gives CASSLGTVPSPQHF.

Within the sample, this clone is medium-sized. The V call is TRBV4-1, the J call TRBJ1-2; D possibly corresponds to TRBD1 (5 bases). The CDR3 contains 15 residues. Germline values: CDR1 MGHRA, CDR2 YSYEKL. The V end lost 5 bases, the J end lost 0 bases, and 13 bases lay between the germline ends. This CDR3 reads CASSWKGDTNYGYTF. The DNA for the CDR3 is TGCGCCAGCAGCTGGAAAGGGGATACTAACTATGGCTACACCTTC.

The chain has TRBV5-4 and TRBJ1-1; 7 positions match TRBD1. In germline, CDR1 is SGHNT, CDR2 YYREEE (reference sequence). The CDR3 consists of 15 residues. V dropped 2 bases and J dropped 3; count of bases not matched to a gene: 7. The CDR3, as DNA: TGTGCCAGCAGCTTTGGAGGACAGGAGGACACTGAAGCTTTCTTT. It yields the protein CASSFGGQEDTEAFF.

The chain uses TRBV9 and TRBJ2-7; 8 bases line up with TRBD2. Germline V gives CDR1 SGDLS, CDR2 YYNGEE. Trimming took 4 bases from V and 3 from J; bases not matched to a gene: 24. The CDR3 length is 20 residues. The CDR3 DNA reads as TGTGCCAGCAGCAATCCGGGAATTCCGAGCGGGAGAGCCGTTCACTACGAGCAGTACTTC. Its protein product is CASSNPGIPSGRAVHYEQYF.

This clone was seen just once. The chain links TRBV5-5 to TRBJ1-2; 8 bases are shared with TRBD1. V was clipped by 6 bases and J by 4 bases; unmatched bases: 8. Germline values: CDR1 SGHKS, CDR2 YYEKEE (reference sequence). This CDR3 contains 14 residues. CDR3 region: CASTLTGDGYGYTF. DNA for the CDR3: TGTGCCAGCACTCTGACAGGGGACGGCTATGGCTACACCTTC. Variable domain in full (rest from reference TRBV5-5 and TRBJ1-2): DAGVTQSPTHLIKTRGQQVTLRCSPISGHKSVSWYQQVLGQGPQFIFQYYEKEERGRGNFPDRFSARQFPNYSSELNVNALLLGDSALYLCASTLTGDGYGYTFGSGTRLTVV.

V usage is TRBV19 and J usage is TRBJ2-7; 10 nucleotides align to TRBD2. The CDR3 covers 14 residues. Germline trimming cut 5 bases from V and 3 bases from J; bases unmatched to any gene: 4. Germline V gives CDR1 LNHDA, CDR2 SQIVND (reference sequence). The CDR3 loop is CASSQRTSGYEQYF. The CDR3, as DNA: TGTGCCAGTAGTCAACGGACTAGCGGCTACGAGCAGTACTTC.

This chain links TRBV4-1 with TRBJ1-2; D is undetermined. The CDR3 is 15 residues long. CDR1 and CDR2 from the germline V gene are MGHRA and YSYEKL. Trimming removed 0 bases at V and 1 base at J, with 9 bases between. CDR3 amino acids: CASSQDRPSNYGYTF. The CDR3 bases are TGCGCCAGCAGCCAAGATCGCCCTAGTAACTATGGCTACACCTTC.

V gene TRBV6-5 combines with J gene TRBJ2-7; 7 bases line up with TRBD2. Germline V CDR1 and CDR2: MNHEY, SVGAGI. The CDR3 is made up of 15 amino acids. With 6 bases clipped from V and 1 base from J, the junction kept 9 bases outside the gene matches. CDR3 protein: CASSRGDYRSYEQYF. The DNA for the CDR3 is TGTGCCAGCAGCCGCGGGGACTACCGATCCTACGAGCAGTACTTC.

The V gene is TRBV6-4, the J gene TRBJ2-3, with a weak D call TRBD1 (5 bases). The germline gives CDR1 MRHNA, CDR2 SNTAGT. The CDR3 spans 15 residues. V was clipped by 3 bases and J by 0 bases, with 10 bases between them. In DNA form, the CDR3 reads TGTGCCAGCAGTGATGGGGCCTCTAGCACAGATACGCAGTATTTT. It translates to CASSDGASSTDTQYF.

This clone has a single count. The chain has TRBV5-8 and TRBJ2-1; 7 bases are a match to TRBD2. With V trimmed by 2 bases and J by 6 bases, 8 bases remained unmatched. The CDR3 loop spans 15 amino acids. The germline V gene has CDR1 SGHTS and CDR2 YDEGEE. The CDR3 region is CASSFGTSVGNEQFF. CDR3 DNA: TGTGCCAGCAGCTTTGGCACTAGCGTGGGCAATGAGCAGTTCTTC.

This rearrangement joins TRBV5-1 to TRBJ2-2; D is unresolved. The ends were cut back, 0 bases at V and 4 bases at J, with 7 bases in the middle. The CDR3 runs 14 residues. CDR1 SGHRS and CDR2 YFSETQ come from the germline V gene. CDR3: CASSLAGSTGELFF. The CDR3 DNA sequence: TGCGCCAGCAGCTTGGCAGGCAGCACCGGGGAGCTGTTTTTT.